Following are 21 T cell receptor beta chains from one sample sequenced in a study of blood T cell repertoires in COVID-19. The protocol was immunoSEQ multiplex PCR, while the TCRdb copy is restricted to in-frame clones and leaves out a portion. This sample yields more than 85,000 clones, of which 87% are seen a single time; under 6.5% belongs to the top ten. Sequencing was performed on peripheral blood. The receptors stem from a woman between 45 and 65 years old with COVID-19, enrolled during active disease.

This chain connects TRBV6-5 to TRBJ1-3; D is unclear. The V and J ends lost 0 bases and 0 bases respectively, with 6 bases between them. This CDR3 contains 15 residues. Germline V CDR1 and CDR2: MNHEY, SVGAGI. The CDR3 region is CASSYSGFSGNTIYF. The DNA for the CDR3 is TGTGCCAGCAGTTACTCGGGCTTCTCTGGAAACACCATATATTTT.

This clone was recorded only once. This rearrangement joins TRBV11-2 to TRBJ2-7; 9 bases match TRBD2. Trimming took 8 bases from V and 7 from J; bases not matched to a gene: 9. The length of the CDR3 is 13 residues. The germline gives CDR1 SGHAT, CDR2 FQNNGV. The CDR3 is CASGRLAEGEQYF. In nucleotides, the CDR3 is TGTGCCAGCGGCCGACTAGCGGAAGGGGAGCAGTACTTC.

The chain recombines TRBV28 with TRBJ1-6; 12 nucleotides align to TRBD1. There are 17 residues in the CDR3. Germline CDR1 reads MDHEN; CDR2 reads SYDVKM. V was pared by 5 bases and J by 9 bases, with 11 bases of the junction left unmatched. The CDR3 sequence: CASSTSGTGGLGSPLHF. The CDR3 DNA is TGTGCCAGCAGTACATCCGGGACAGGGGGCCTGGGTTCACCCCTCCACTTT.

V is TRBV19 and J is TRBJ1-6, with D maybe TRBD1 (5 bases). The CDR3 loop spans 16 amino acids. Germline V gives CDR1 LNHDA, CDR2 SQIVND (reference sequence). V dropped 3 bases and J dropped 4 bases, with 13 bases sitting between them. The CDR3 DNA reads TGTGCCAGTAGTATGGGGGAGGGCAGGTATAATTCACCCCTCCACTTT. As protein: CASSMGEGRYNSPLHF.

The genes are TRBV19 and TRBJ2-1; 8 positions match TRBD1. The CDR3 spans 14 residues. Per the germline V gene, CDR1 is LNHDA and CDR2 is SQIVND (reference sequence). J gave up 7 bases and V 5 bases, and 7 bases lay outside the gene matches. CDR3 region: CASSQGAAKNEQFF. The CDR3 DNA sequence: TGTGCCAGTAGTCAGGGGGCTGCTAAGAATGAGCAGTTCTTC.

With respect to this clone: A junction end diverges from the germline sequence, so it may reflect a read error. The V call is TRBV14, the J call TRBJ1-1; no clear D. There are 13 residues in the CDR3. Germline V gives CDR1 SGHDN, CDR2 FVKESK. CDR3 loop: CASSQVSSSEAFF. The CDR3 bases are TGTGCCAGCAGCCAAGTAAGCTCGTCTGAGGCTTTCTTT.

The chain combines TRBV19 with TRBJ1-1, with TRBD1 identical over 7 bases. The CDR3 is 15 amino acids. CDR1 LNHDA and CDR2 SQIVND come from the germline V gene (reference sequence). Trimming cost V 7 bases and J 4 bases; bases outside gene matches: 12. CDR3 sequence reads: CASTLDRVDGTEAFF. The CDR3 nucleotides read TGTGCCAGTACCTTAGACAGGGTCGATGGCACTGAAGCTTTCTTT.

The chain links TRBV30 to TRBJ1-1; no definite D call. The CDR3 length is 12 residues. V gave up 2 bases and J gave up 0 bases, with 4 bases separating them. The germline V gene encodes CDR1 GTSNPN and CDR2 SVGIG (reference sequence). CDR3 bases: TGTGCCTGGAGTCCAATGAACACTGAAGCTTTCTTT. Amino acids: CAWSPMNTEAFF.

The chain has TRBV18 and TRBJ2-1; D may be TRBD2 (6 bases). Per germline, CDR1 KGHSH and CDR2 LQKENI. CDR3 length: 14 amino acids. Trimming shortened V by 0 bases and J by 8 bases, and 11 bases separated the two germline ends. The CDR3 nucleotides are TGTGCCAGCTCACCACCGGGGGGTATCTATGAGCAGTTCTTC. Encoded protein: CASSPPGGIYEQFF.

This rearrangement joins TRBV27 to TRBJ1-5; tentative D call: TRBD1 (5 bases). V was cut by 1 base and J by 2 bases, with 6 bases left in between. This CDR3 has 14 amino acids. Germline-derived CDR1 and CDR2 are MNHEY and SMNVEV (reference sequence). CDR3 sequence reads: CASSLLGGNQPQHF. In DNA, the CDR3 is TGTGCCAGCAGTTTATTAGGGGGCAATCAGCCCCAGCATTTT.

This sequence joins TRBV2 and TRBJ2-7; D is perhaps TRBD2 (6 bases). V was trimmed by 7 bases and J by 4 bases, leaving 14 bases between them. The CDR3 has 13 residues. The germline gives CDR1 SNHLY, CDR2 FYNNEI. The CDR3 DNA sequence: TGTGCCAGCACCTTAGGACTAACTTACGAGCAGTACTTC. It is translated as CASTLGLTYEQYF. Supplemented by reference TRBV2 and TRBJ2-7, the full variable domain reads EPEVTQTPSHQVTQMGQEVILRCVPISNHLYFYWYRQILGQKVEFLVSFYNNEISEKSEIFDDQFSVERPDGSNFTLKIRSTKLEDSAMYFCASTLGLTYEQYFGPGTRLTVT.

The CDR3 sequence: CAWGGKDRLKNEQFF. Here the CDR3 DNA reads TGTGCCTGGGGGGGGAAGGACAGATTAAAAAATGAGCAGTTCTTC. V gene TRBV30 combines with J gene TRBJ2-1; D might be TRBD1 or TRBD2, each matching 6 bases. This CDR3 is 15 amino acids long. V lost 5 bases and J lost 7, with 21 bases in between. Germline V gives CDR1 GTSNPN, CDR2 SVGIG (reference sequence). Combining the CDR3 with reference TRBV30 and TRBJ2-1 gives the whole variable domain SQTIHQWPATLVQPVGSPLSLECTVEGTSNPNLYWYRQAAGRGLQLLFYSVGIGQISSEVPQNLSASRPQDRQFILSSKKLLLSDSGFYLCAWGGKDRLKNEQFFGPGTRLTVL.

V is TRBV19 and J is TRBJ2-3, with TRBD2 identical over 8 bases. CDR1 and CDR2 (germline): LNHDA, SQIVND (reference sequence). The CDR3 extends over 14 amino acids. Trimming removed 7 bases from V and 5 bases from J; junction bases left unmatched: 8. Here the CDR3 reads CASTPRGGVDTQYF. The CDR3 nucleotides are TGTGCCAGTACCCCCCGGGGGGGCGTAGATACGCAGTATTTT.

The chain joins TRBV5-5 to TRBJ1-5; D is uncertain. This CDR3 is 14 amino acids long. Germline CDR1 and CDR2: SGHKS and YYEKEE (reference sequence). With 2 bases removed from V and 0 bases from J, the gap between germline ends came to 6 bases. The CDR3 loop reads CASSFLSSNQPQHF. For the CDR3, the DNA is TGTGCCAGCAGCTTTCTTAGTAGCAATCAGCCCCAGCATTTT. The complete variable domain, with remaining parts taken from reference TRBV5-5 and TRBJ1-5, reads DAGVTQSPTHLIKTRGQQVTLRCSPISGHKSVSWYQQVLGQGPQFIFQYYEKEERGRGNFPDRFSARQFPNYSSELNVNALLLGDSALYLCASSFLSSNQPQHFGDGTRLSIL.

This clone has just a few counts. V gene TRBV2 combines with J gene TRBJ1-2; a possible D gene is TRBD1 (6 bases). Between the trimmed V and J ends, which lost 6 bases and 4 bases, there was a span of 12 bases. Germline CDR1 and CDR2: SNHLY and FYNNEI. The CDR3 contains 13 residues. This chain's CDR3 is CASRGDKFYGYTF. The CDR3, as DNA: TGTGCCAGCAGGGGGGACAAGTTCTATGGCTACACCTTC.

This clone came up once. The V and J genes are TRBV5-5 and TRBJ2-3, with D possibly TRBD2 on 6 matching bases. Trimming took 5 bases from V and 3 from J, leaving 13 bases between them. From germline, CDR1 is SGHKS and CDR2 YYEKEE (reference sequence). CDR3 length: 14 amino acids. This CDR3 reads CASRLWDFTDTQYF. The DNA of the CDR3 is TGTGCCAGCAGATTATGGGACTTTACAGATACGCAGTATTTT.

The chain recombines TRBV19 with TRBJ1-6; 8 bases map to TRBD1. Germline lookup yields CDR1 LNHDA and CDR2 SQIVND (reference sequence). The V segment lost 5 bases and the J segment 3 bases; nucleotides outside the gene matches: 9. The CDR3 is 17 residues long. This CDR3 is CASSSRTGRFYNSPLHF. The CDR3 coding sequence is TGTGCCAGTAGTTCCAGGACAGGGAGGTTCTATAATTCACCCCTCCACTTT.

This clone was picked up a small number of times. The chain employs TRBV24-1 and TRBJ1-4, with 7 bases that match TRBD1. Germline CDR1 KGHDR, CDR2 SFDVKD. The V segment lost 4 bases and the J segment 5 bases; nucleotides outside the gene matches: 9. CDR3 length: 16 amino acids. In DNA form, the CDR3 reads TGTGCCACCAGTGAGCAAACGGGACAGCACAATGAAAAACTGTTTTTT. This sequence encodes CATSEQTGQHNEKLFF.

This clone has a single count. This chain connects TRBV2 to TRBJ2-5; D is possibly TRBD2 (6 bases). Germline V gene data show CDR1 as SNHLY and CDR2 as FYNNEI. V was cut by 7 bases and J by 0 bases, with 9 bases left in between. The CDR3 loop spans 13 amino acids. Written as DNA, the CDR3 is TGTGCCAGCAAGGAGGGTGACCAAGAGACCCAGTACTTC. As protein: CASKEGDQETQYF.

V usage is TRBV5-1 and J usage is TRBJ2-2; 9 bases fit TRBD1. Per the germline V gene, CDR1 is SGHRS and CDR2 is YFSETQ. The CDR3 loop spans 15 amino acids. J lost 4 bases, V lost 8 bases, and 9 bases had no gene match. CDR3 loop: CASHLMTGGTGELFF. The CDR3 DNA reads TGCGCCAGTCACCTTATGACAGGGGGCACCGGGGAGCTGTTTTTT.

The J gene is TRBJ2-2, the V gene TRBV2; D possibly corresponds to TRBD2 (7 bases). The length of the CDR3 is 14 residues. Germline-derived CDR1 and CDR2 are SNHLY and FYNNEI. Trimming pared 8 bases from V and 2 bases from J, leaving 12 bases between. CDR3 DNA sequence: TGTGCCAGCGGGGAGGGGGTAAACACCGGGGAGCTGTTTTTT. Translation: CASGEGVNTGELFF.